Below are 19 T cell receptor beta chains sequenced from a single sample in a study of OX40 agonist ivuxolimab in advanced cancers. The library was produced with the immunoSEQ multiplex PCR assay. In TCRdb, the immuneACCESS table is reduced to in-frame sequences with V and J assigned. These tables do not hold every clone; where another copy was compared, an unresolved V gene accounts for under half, and the others remain unexplained. In all, the sample holds tens of thousands of clones, and roughly 89% of those were seen once. The top ten constitute roughly 30% of the sample. The material sequenced was CD4+ or CD8+ T cells sorted from blood, taken in a trial of the OX40 agonist ivuxolimab. The receptor source for this set is an adult with an advanced solid tumor such as melanoma, head and neck, liver or kidney cancer.

This chain uses TRBV19 with TRBJ1-1; D ambiguous. The CDR3 loop spans 16 amino acids. Germline-derived CDR1 and CDR2 are LNHDA and SQIVND (reference sequence). Trimming left V 7 bases short and J 4 bases short, with 22 bases between. The CDR3 region has the DNA TGTGCCAGTATCGTTAGGCGGCCAGGCCTGAGCACTGAAGCTTTCTTT. Residues: CASIVRRPGLSTEAFF.

CDR3 amino acids: CASSPAYDSDTEAFF. The CDR3 DNA reads TGTGCCAGCAGCCCAGCCTACGACAGTGACACTGAAGCTTTCTTT. V is TRBV27 and J is TRBJ1-1, with D maybe TRBD1 (5 bases). Per germline, CDR1 MNHEY and CDR2 SMNVEV (reference sequence). The CDR3 is 15 residues long. Trimming shortened V by 6 bases and J by 3 bases, and 17 bases separated the two germline ends.

This sequence joins TRBV27 and TRBJ2-7; 7 nucleotides line up with TRBD2. CDR3 length: 14 residues. The trim removed 4 bases at V and 7 bases at J, leaving 10 bases unmatched. Germline V gene data show CDR1 as MNHEY and CDR2 as SMNVEV (reference sequence). CDR3: CASSSSDGTIEQYF. DNA of the CDR3: TGTGCCAGCAGTTCCTCGGACGGGACTATTGAGCAGTACTTC.

This sequence joins TRBV19 and TRBJ2-2; no clear D. V was clipped by 4 bases and J by 4 bases, with 10 bases between them. This CDR3 is built from 14 residues. CDR1 is LNHDA, CDR2 SQIVND, per germline (reference sequence). As DNA, the CDR3 is TGTGCCAGTAGTAAGGGAAGAGGCACCGGGGAGCTGTTTTTT. Its protein is CASSKGRGTGELFF.

The chain links TRBV6-5 to TRBJ1-5, with 7 bases that match TRBD1. V shed 6 bases, J shed 2 bases, and the junction held 7 bases outside the gene matches. The CDR3 consists of 15 residues. The germline V gene encodes CDR1 MNHEY and CDR2 SVGAGI. CDR3 DNA: TGTGCCAGCAGCCAGGGGGGGATCGGCAATCAGCCCCAGCATTTT. Protein sequence: CASSQGGIGNQPQHF.

This rearrangement joins TRBV19 to TRBJ2-1; D might be TRBD1 (6 bases). The CDR3 is made up of 13 amino acids. Looked up from germline, CDR1 is LNHDA and CDR2 is SQIVND (reference sequence). V lost 6 bases and J lost 3, with 9 bases in between. The CDR3, as DNA: TGTGCCAGTAGGAGGGGGTTCTACAATGAGCAGTTCTTC. Translating gives CASRRGFYNEQFF.

The chain links TRBV7-8 to TRBJ1-1; no definite D call. The CDR3 covers 14 residues. Trimming took 1 base from V and 4 from J, leaving 10 bases between them. Germline lookup yields CDR1 SGHVS and CDR2 FQNEAQ. CDR3 in amino acids: CASSLEGTGTEAFF. In DNA form, the CDR3 reads TGTGCCAGCAGCTTAGAGGGTACGGGCACTGAAGCTTTCTTT.

This clone was seen just once. The chain joins TRBV9 to TRBJ2-3, with TRBD1 as a possible D gene (6 bases). Germline CDR1 reads SGDLS; CDR2 reads YYNGEE. The CDR3 is made up of 16 amino acids. The V gene lost 0 bases and the J gene lost 2 bases, with 13 bases spanning the gap. CDR3 DNA sequence: TGTGCCAGCAGCGTAGCCAGGGACATCGACACAGATACGCAGTATTTT. Amino acids: CASSVARDIDTDTQYF.

The chain has TRBV9 and TRBJ2-1, with 10 bases matching TRBD1. Germline V CDR1 and CDR2: SGDLS, YYNGEE. There are 18 residues in the CDR3. The V gene end was trimmed by 4 bases and the J gene end by 2 bases; junction bases not matched to a gene: 12. The CDR3 region has the DNA TGTGCCAGCAGCTTCCGTTCCGGGACAGGGGTGGCCTACAATGAGCAGTTCTTC. The encoded protein is CASSFRSGTGVAYNEQFF. Looking up the rest from reference TRBV9 and TRBJ2-1 gives the full variable domain: DSGVTQTPKHLITATGQRVTLRCSPRSGDLSVYWYQQSLDQGLQFLIQYYNGEERAKGNILERFSAQQFPDLHSELNLSSLELGDSALYFCASSFRSGTGVAYNEQFFGPGTRLTVL.

The V gene is TRBV30, the J gene TRBJ2-7, with 7 bases lining up with TRBD2. This CDR3 is 12 amino acids long. With 0 bases clipped from V and 6 bases from J, the junction kept 2 bases outside the gene matches. The V gene's germline CDR1 is GTSNPN and CDR2 SVGIG (reference sequence). The CDR3 spells CAWSVRGSEQYF. In nucleotides, the CDR3 is TGTGCCTGGAGTGTGCGGGGGTCCGAGCAGTACTTC.

This clone has a single count. The chain is built from TRBV19 and TRBJ2-1; D is uncertain. Trimming took off 9 bases at V and 0 bases at J, with 9 bases between the two ends. Germline V gene data show CDR1 as LNHDA and CDR2 as SQIVND (reference sequence). The CDR3 extends over 13 amino acids. CDR3 residues: CASAVDSYNEQFF. The CDR3 nucleotides are TGTGCCAGCGCGGTGGACTCCTACAATGAGCAGTTCTTC.

The J gene is TRBJ2-3, the V gene TRBV27, with D hard to call. Trimming stripped 8 bases from V and 8 bases from J, with 11 bases between. The CDR3 spans 11 residues. Germline loops: CDR1 MNHEY, CDR2 SMNVEV (reference sequence). The CDR3 reads CASGTEITQYF. CDR3 in DNA: TGTGCCAGCGGAACCGAGATTACGCAGTATTTT.

J is TRBJ1-1 and V is TRBV27; no clear D. The CDR3 totals 15 residues. Looked up from germline, CDR1 is MNHEY and CDR2 is SMNVEV (reference sequence). V was shortened by 1 base and J by 7 bases, with 16 bases between the two germline ends. CDR3 nucleotides: TGTGCCAGCAGTTTATGGCATGGGCCTCTGAATGAAGCTTTCTTT. This gives the protein CASSLWHGPLNEAFF.

The V and J genes are TRBV20-1 and TRBJ2-7; D unclear. The V gene's germline CDR1 is DFQATT and CDR2 SNEGSKA (reference sequence). Trimming took 6 bases from V and 3 from J, leaving 9 bases between them. CDR3 length equals 11 residues. DNA for the CDR3: TGCAGTGCCACCAATTTCTACGAGCAGTACTTC. Protein: CSATNFYEQYF.

This rearrangement joins TRBV28 to TRBJ2-4, with a possible D match to TRBD1 (5 bases). The ends were cut back, 5 bases at V and 0 bases at J, with 14 bases in the middle. The germline V gene encodes CDR1 MDHEN and CDR2 SYDVKM. The CDR3 extends over 16 amino acids. CDR3 loop: CASSQTVLLAKNIQYF. CDR3 nucleotides: TGTGCCAGCAGTCAGACAGTACTCCTAGCCAAAAACATTCAGTACTTC.

In this sample, this clone turned up a few times. V is TRBV30 and J is TRBJ1-1; 8 bases map to TRBD1. Trimming took 1 base from V and 5 from J; bases not matched to a gene: 3. In germline, CDR1 is GTSNPN, CDR2 SVGIG (reference sequence). The length of the CDR3 is 13 residues. CDR3 coding DNA: TGTGCCTGGAGTGAGACAGGGGTAACTGAAGCTTTCTTT. Encoded protein: CAWSETGVTEAFF.

The chain combines TRBV5-1 with TRBJ1-1; D is unclear. The CDR3 contains 16 residues. Looked up from germline, CDR1 is SGHRS and CDR2 is YFSETQ. The V and J ends lost 3 bases and 6 bases respectively, with 21 bases between them. The DNA of the CDR3 is TGCGCCAGCAGCTCCGGACCGCTATACCGAATAGCTGAAGCTTTCTTT. This gives the protein CASSSGPLYRIAEAFF.

The genes are TRBV29-1 and TRBJ2-7, with TRBD1 matching over 7 bases. Germline assignment: CDR1 SQVTM and CDR2 ANQGSEA. The V gene end was trimmed by 5 bases and the J gene end by 6 bases; junction bases not matched to a gene: 10. This CDR3 region has 13 residues. CDR3 sequence: CSVFRQGRIEQYF. The CDR3 coding sequence is TGCAGCGTTTTTAGACAGGGAAGGATCGAGCAGTACTTC.

The chain couples TRBV4-2 to TRBJ2-2, with 9 bases lining up with TRBD1. The ends lost 5 bases at V and 3 bases at J; junction bases unmatched: 7. This CDR3 has 16 residues. The V gene's germline CDR1 is LGHNA and CDR2 YNFKEQ. CDR3 sequence: CASSYRTGDYTGELFF. The DNA of the CDR3 is TGTGCCAGCAGCTATAGGACAGGGGACTACACCGGGGAGCTGTTTTTT.